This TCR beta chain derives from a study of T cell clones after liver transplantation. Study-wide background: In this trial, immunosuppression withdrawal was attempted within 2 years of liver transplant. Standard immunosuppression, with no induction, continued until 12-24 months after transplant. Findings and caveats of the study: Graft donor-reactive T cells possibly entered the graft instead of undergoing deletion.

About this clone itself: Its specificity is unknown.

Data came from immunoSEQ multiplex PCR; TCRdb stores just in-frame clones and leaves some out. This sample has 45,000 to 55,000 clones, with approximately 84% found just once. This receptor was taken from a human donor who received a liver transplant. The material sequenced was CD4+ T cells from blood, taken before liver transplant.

The CDR3 DNA reads TGTGCCAGCAGTTTTTCAGAAGAAGCTTTCTTT. Its translation: CASSFSEEAFF. This chain uses TRBV28 with TRBJ1-1; D unresolved. V was trimmed by 3 bases and J by 8 bases, leaving 7 bases between them. Germline-derived CDR1 and CDR2 are MDHEN and SYDVKM. The length of the CDR3 is 11 residues.